These T cell receptor beta chains were read from a single sample in a study of beta chain features in type 1 diabetes. Profiling relied on immunoSEQ multiplex PCR, and the TCRdb table lists in-frame clones only, not all of them. The sample lists approximately 730,000 clones; about an eighth were seen once. The sequenced sample was naive CD4+ T cells from blood. The receptors originated from a man aged 18 to 29 with type 1 diabetes. CDR3s leave out the opening cysteine and the closing phenylalanine or tryptophan. Clone sizes are given selectively: once, few, many, or a class where the clone is expanded.

clone_size: few; cdr3_length: 12; v_call: TRBV19; cdr3_aa: ATKGTTDTDTQY
clone_size: -; cdr3_length: 13; v_call: TRBV11-2; cdr3_aa: ASSRLTGPGIEAF
clone_size: -; cdr3_length: 9; v_call: TRBV20-1; cdr3_aa: SADGVEEAF
clone_size: -; cdr3_length: 13; v_call: TRBV19; cdr3_aa: ASSVYLAAQETQY
clone_size: -; cdr3_length: 13; v_call: TRBV2; cdr3_aa: ASRGHTGITYEQY
clone_size: few; cdr3_length: 10; v_call: TRBV6-5; cdr3_aa: ASSYAGETQY
clone_size: few; cdr3_length: 12; v_call: TRBV9; cdr3_aa: ASSVESSYDIQY
clone_size: -; cdr3_length: 9; v_call: TRBV28; cdr3_aa: ASSHDSDAF
clone_size: few; cdr3_length: 13; v_call: TRBV6-1; cdr3_aa: ASSESGTRSNTQY
clone_size: few; cdr3_length: 10; v_call: TRBV29-1; cdr3_aa: SVARGNNEQF
clone_size: few; cdr3_length: 11; v_call: TRBV14; cdr3_aa: ASSPGSVSKQY
clone_size: -; cdr3_length: 15; v_call: TRBV5-4; cdr3_aa: ASSLGMGTDIQETQY
clone_size: -; cdr3_length: 14; v_call: TRBV5-4; cdr3_aa: ASSTETGWDTGELF
clone_size: few; cdr3_length: 12; v_call: TRBV27; cdr3_aa: ASRPGQKGGELF
clone_size: few; cdr3_length: 10; v_call: TRBV2; cdr3_aa: ASSRATTEAF
clone_size: -; cdr3_length: 12; v_call: TRBV2; cdr3_aa: ASTTGYGEDTQY
clone_size: -; cdr3_length: 15; v_call: TRBV4-1; cdr3_aa: ASSQNRAGGSTDTQY
clone_size: -; cdr3_length: 14; v_call: TRBV6-6; cdr3_aa: ASSYGATGGTGELF
clone_size: -; cdr3_length: 11; v_call: TRBV7-2; cdr3_aa: ASSPYGTAYQH
clone_size: -; cdr3_length: 13; v_call: TRBV9; cdr3_aa: ASSETSGEYNEQF
clone_size: few; cdr3_length: 13; v_call: TRBV5-6; cdr3_aa: ASSSIPGAFYGYT
clone_size: few; cdr3_length: 13; v_call: TRBV7-6; cdr3_aa: ASSLQGGSNSPLH
clone_size: -; cdr3_length: 14; v_call: TRBV4-2; cdr3_aa: ASSPGLAGGTDTQY
clone_size: -; cdr3_length: 12; v_call: TRBV28; cdr3_aa: ASSKDGVYQPQH
clone_size: few; cdr3_length: 12; v_call: TRBV6-1; cdr3_aa: ASSRTGFAGELF
clone_size: few; cdr3_length: 10; v_call: TRBV10-2; cdr3_aa: ASSDRVYEQY
clone_size: -; cdr3_length: 13; v_call: TRBV7-9; cdr3_aa: ASSVGTGNTGELF
clone_size: -; cdr3_length: 13; v_call: TRBV5-6; cdr3_aa: ASSLRTVPIQPQH
clone_size: -; cdr3_length: 9; v_call: TRBV29-1; cdr3_aa: SVEEQVRAF
clone_size: few; cdr3_length: 11; v_call: TRBV5-1; cdr3_aa: ASSFGTGGGYT
clone_size: few; cdr3_length: 15; v_call: TRBV5-4; cdr3_aa: ASSSPPSGGAGDTQY
clone_size: few; cdr3_length: 14; v_call: TRBV27; cdr3_aa: ASSLYKGTGGYGYT
clone_size: few; cdr3_length: 13; v_call: TRBV6-1; cdr3_aa: ASSEGQGYTGELF
clone_size: -; cdr3_length: 12; v_call: TRBV28; cdr3_aa: ASRTIRSNQPQH
clone_size: -; cdr3_length: 10; v_call: TRBV15; cdr3_aa: ATSRDVSPLH
clone_size: -; cdr3_length: 14; v_call: TRBV15; cdr3_aa: ATSRDRGGSTDTQY
clone_size: -; cdr3_length: 13; v_call: TRBV18; cdr3_aa: ASSTRDGKSSEQY
clone_size: -; cdr3_length: 10; v_call: TRBV5-6; cdr3_aa: ASSLGYQPQH
clone_size: -; cdr3_length: 12; v_call: TRBV23-1; cdr3_aa: ASSQRAGCGTQY
clone_size: -; cdr3_length: 13; v_call: TRBV6-1; cdr3_aa: ASSPGTGFNTEAF
clone_size: -; cdr3_length: 12; v_call: TRBV6-6; cdr3_aa: ASRVILADTEAF
clone_size: -; cdr3_length: 12; v_call: TRBV6-6; cdr3_aa: ATSRALAKNIQY
clone_size: -; cdr3_length: 14; v_call: TRBV19; cdr3_aa: ATHPDLGGGPDTQY
clone_size: -; cdr3_length: 13; v_call: TRBV5-1; cdr3_aa: ASGPGTLNTGELF